This T cell receptor beta chain was retrieved from a study of blood T cell repertoires in COVID-19. Source study methods: Reference gene primer amplification yielded estimated nucleated cell counts. TCRdb's table, derived via immunoSEQ multiplex PCR, lists solely in-frame clones and lacks some. That table supplies the V and J calls and clone size; D and trimming were determined from the DNA. Counted here are about 180,000 clones, about 80% occurring once; the ten biggest clones make up roughly an eighth. This TCR was recovered from a man aged 55 to 70 who had been exposed to COVID-19. The sequencing input was PBMCs or T cells enriched from blood (not recorded which).

CDR3 DNA: TGTGCCAGCAGCTTAGCACCCCTACGTAACTCCTACAATGAGCAGTTCTTC. This codes for CASSLAPLRNSYNEQFF. V gene TRBV11-1 combines with J gene TRBJ2-1; no firm D call. The V end was cut by 0 bases, the J end by 0 bases, with 12 bases between. CDR1 is SGHAT and CDR2 is FQDESV in the germline V gene (reference sequence). The CDR3 has 17 amino acids.